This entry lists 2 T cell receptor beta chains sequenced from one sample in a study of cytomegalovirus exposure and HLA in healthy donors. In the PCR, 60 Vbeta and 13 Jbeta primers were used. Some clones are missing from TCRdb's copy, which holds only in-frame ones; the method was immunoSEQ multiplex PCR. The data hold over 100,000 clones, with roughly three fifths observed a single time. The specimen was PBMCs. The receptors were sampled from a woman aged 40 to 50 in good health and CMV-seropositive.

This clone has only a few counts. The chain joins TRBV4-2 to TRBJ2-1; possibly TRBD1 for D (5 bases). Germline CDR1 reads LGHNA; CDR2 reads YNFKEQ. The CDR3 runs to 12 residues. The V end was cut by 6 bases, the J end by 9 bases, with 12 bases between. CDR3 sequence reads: CASRHPQGEQFF. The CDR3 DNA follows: TGTGCCAGCAGGCACCCGCAGGGTGAGCAGTTCTTC.

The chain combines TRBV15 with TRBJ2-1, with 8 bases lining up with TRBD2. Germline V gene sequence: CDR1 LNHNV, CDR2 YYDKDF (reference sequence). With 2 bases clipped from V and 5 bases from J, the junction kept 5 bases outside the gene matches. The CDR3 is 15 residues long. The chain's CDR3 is CATSRQREGDNEQFF. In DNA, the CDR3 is TGTGCCACCAGCAGACAACGGGAGGGGGACAATGAGCAGTTCTTC.